These 5 T cell receptor beta chains originate from one sample sequenced in a study of blood T cell repertoires in COVID-19 (dated by TCRdb to 2020 to 2021). Libraries were prepared through the immunoSEQ multiplex PCR assay. TCRdb limited this immuneACCESS table to in-frame rearrangements with V and J called. A share of clones is missing; checked studies link under half to unresolved V genes, and the rest is unexplained. The sample has under 75,000 clones on record, 89% of them singletons. In total, the top ten clones hold 8.2% of the sample. Sequenced input: peripheral blood. These receptors all come from a man aged 50-59 years with active COVID-19.

The V call is TRBV18, the J call TRBJ1-2; D is perhaps TRBD1 (5 bases). V shed 0 bases and J shed 8 bases, with 10 bases lying between them. This CDR3 spans 13 amino acids. Looked up from germline, CDR1 is KGHSH and CDR2 is LQKENI. CDR3 nucleotide sequence: TGTGCCAGCTCACCACCAGGGGATGGAGGCTACACCTTC. This codes for CASSPPGDGGYTF.

This chain joins TRBV5-1 and TRBJ1-6; no definite D call. V lost 0 bases and J lost 8, with 12 bases in between. Germline V gene data show CDR1 as SGHRS and CDR2 as YFSETQ. CDR3 length: 15 amino acids. CDR3 sequence: CASSLGVMRDSPLHF. For the CDR3, the DNA is TGCGCCAGCAGCTTGGGAGTGATGCGGGATTCACCCCTCCACTTT.

The chain carries TRBV19 and TRBJ1-2, with D tentatively TRBD1 (5 bases). The CDR3 length is 16 residues. V shed 4 bases and J shed 4 bases, with 19 bases lying between them. Germline lookup yields CDR1 LNHDA and CDR2 SQIVND (reference sequence). CDR3 region: CASSTSADKGVYGYTF. CDR3 coding DNA: TGTGCCAGTAGTACCTCCGCCGACAAAGGGGTCTATGGCTACACCTTC.

V is TRBV5-1 and J is TRBJ1-2; 8 nucleotides agree with TRBD1. The CDR3 contains 14 residues. V was clipped by 5 bases and J by 5 bases; unmatched bases: 8. Germline lookup yields CDR1 SGHRS and CDR2 YFSETQ. The CDR3 is CASSLTGADYGYTF. The CDR3 DNA follows: TGCGCCAGCAGTTTGACAGGGGCCGATTATGGCTACACCTTC.

CDR3 protein: CASSYGGGPQNTQYF. CDR3 DNA sequence: TGTGCCAGCAGCTATGGCGGGGGCCCTCAGAATACGCAGTATTTT. This chain links TRBV7-3 with TRBJ2-3, with D possibly TRBD2 on 7 matching bases. The V end lost 4 bases, the J end lost 7 bases, and 18 bases lay between the germline ends. The CDR3 is 15 amino acids. CDR1 is SGHTA and CDR2 is FQGTGA in the germline V gene.